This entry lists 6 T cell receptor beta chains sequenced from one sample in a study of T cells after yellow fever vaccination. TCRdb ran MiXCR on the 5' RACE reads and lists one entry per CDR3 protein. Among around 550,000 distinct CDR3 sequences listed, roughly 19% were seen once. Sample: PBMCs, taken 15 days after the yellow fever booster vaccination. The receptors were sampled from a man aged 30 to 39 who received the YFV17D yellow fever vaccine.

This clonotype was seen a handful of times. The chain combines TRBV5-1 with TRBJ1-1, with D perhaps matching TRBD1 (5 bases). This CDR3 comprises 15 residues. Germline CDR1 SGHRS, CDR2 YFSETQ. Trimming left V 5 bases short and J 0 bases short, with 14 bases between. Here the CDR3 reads CASSKPQGLNTEAFF. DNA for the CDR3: TGCGCCAGCAGTAAACCCCAGGGCTTGAACACTGAAGCTTTCTTT.

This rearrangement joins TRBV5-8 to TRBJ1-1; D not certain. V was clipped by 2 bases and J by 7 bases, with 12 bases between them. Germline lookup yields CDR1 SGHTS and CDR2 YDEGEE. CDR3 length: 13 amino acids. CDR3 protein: CASSFGVVIEAFF. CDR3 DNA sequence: TGTGCCAGCAGCTTCGGGGTGGTGATTGAAGCTTTCTTT. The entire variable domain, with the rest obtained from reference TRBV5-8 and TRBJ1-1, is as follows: EAGVTQSPTHLIKTRGQQATLRCSPISGHTSVYWYQQALGLGLQFLLWYDEGEERNRGNFPPRFSGRQFPNYSSELNVNALELEDSALYLCASSFGVVIEAFFGQGTRLTVV.

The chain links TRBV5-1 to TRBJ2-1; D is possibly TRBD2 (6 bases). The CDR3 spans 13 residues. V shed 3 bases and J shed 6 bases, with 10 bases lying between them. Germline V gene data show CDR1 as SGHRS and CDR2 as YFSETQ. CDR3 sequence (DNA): TGCGCCAGCAGCTCGGGACTCCTCAATGAGCAGTTCTTC. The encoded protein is CASSSGLLNEQFF.

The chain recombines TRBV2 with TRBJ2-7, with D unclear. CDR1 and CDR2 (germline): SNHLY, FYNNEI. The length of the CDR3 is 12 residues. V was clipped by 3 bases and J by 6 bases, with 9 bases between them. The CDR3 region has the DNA TGTGCCAGCAGTGATCAGAGGTTCGAGCAGTACTTC. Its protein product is CASSDQRFEQYF.

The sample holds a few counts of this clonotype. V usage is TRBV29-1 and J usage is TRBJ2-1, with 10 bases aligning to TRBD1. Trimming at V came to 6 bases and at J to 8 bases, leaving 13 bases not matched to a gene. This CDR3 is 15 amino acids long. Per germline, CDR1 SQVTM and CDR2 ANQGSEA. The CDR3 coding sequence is TGCAGCGTCAATCCCGGGACAGGGGTCGGTGATGAGCAGTTCTTC. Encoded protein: CSVNPGTGVGDEQFF.

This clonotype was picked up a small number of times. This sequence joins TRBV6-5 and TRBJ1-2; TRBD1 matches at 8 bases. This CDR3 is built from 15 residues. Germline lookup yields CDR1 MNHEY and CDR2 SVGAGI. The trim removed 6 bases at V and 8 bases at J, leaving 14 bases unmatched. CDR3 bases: TGTGCCAGCAGCCTGGAAGGACAGGGTGGAAGGGGCTACACCTTC. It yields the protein CASSLEGQGGRGYTF.